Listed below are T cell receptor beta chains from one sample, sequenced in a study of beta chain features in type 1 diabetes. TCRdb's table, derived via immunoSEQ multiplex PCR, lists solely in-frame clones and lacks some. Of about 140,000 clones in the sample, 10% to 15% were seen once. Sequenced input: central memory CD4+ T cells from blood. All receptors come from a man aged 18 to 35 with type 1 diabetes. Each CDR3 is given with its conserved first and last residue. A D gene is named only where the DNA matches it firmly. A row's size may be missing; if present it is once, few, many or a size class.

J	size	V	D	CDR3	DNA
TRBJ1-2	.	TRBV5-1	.	CASSSETANYGYTF	TGCGCCAGCAGCTCGGAGACCGCTAACTATGGCTACACCTTC
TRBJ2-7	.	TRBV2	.	CASSLGGGEQYF	TGTGCCAGCAGCCTTGGAGGGGGCGAGCAGTACTTC
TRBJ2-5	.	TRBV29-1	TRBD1	CSVGTGSSQETQYF	TGCAGCGTCGGGACAGGTTCTTCCCAAGAGACCCAGTACTTC
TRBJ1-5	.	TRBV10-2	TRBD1	CASSVETGVSNQPQHF	TGCGCCAGCAGTGTTGAGACAGGGGTTAGCAATCAGCCCCAGCATTTT
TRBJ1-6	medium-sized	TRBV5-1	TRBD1	CASSWWTGRNSPLHF	TGCGCCAGCAGCTGGTGGACAGGGCGGAATTCACCCCTCCACTTT
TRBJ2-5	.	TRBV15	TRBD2	CATSRLAGGRAETQYF	TGTGCCACCAGCAGATTAGCGGGGGGCCGGGCGGAGACCCAGTACTTC
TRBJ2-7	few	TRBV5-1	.	CASSSILTGTGEQYF	TGCGCCAGCAGCTCCATTCTCACTGGGACTGGCGAGCAGTACTTC
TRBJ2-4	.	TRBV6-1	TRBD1	CASSEGGQGRIQYF	TGTGCCAGCAGCGAAGGCGGACAGGGGCGCATTCAGTACTTC
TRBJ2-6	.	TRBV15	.	CATSRGESSGANVLTF	TGTGCCACCAGCAGAGGGGAGAGCTCTGGGGCCAACGTCCTGACTTTC
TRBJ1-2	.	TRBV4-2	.	CASSHSGGVDYGYTF	TGTGCCAGCAGCCATTCCGGGGGCGTTGACTATGGCTACACCTTC
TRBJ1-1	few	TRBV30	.	CAWSLGGLHTFGNTEAFF	TGTGCCTGGAGCCTAGGGGGACTACATACATTCGGGAACACTGAAGCTTTCTTT
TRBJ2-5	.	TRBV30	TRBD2	CAWSPGRGKETQYF	TGTGCCTGGAGTCCCGGGCGGGGGAAAGAGACCCAGTACTTC
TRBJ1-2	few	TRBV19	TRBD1	CASSISGGEGGYTF	TGTGCCAGTAGTATTTCAGGGGGCGAAGGTGGCTACACCTTC
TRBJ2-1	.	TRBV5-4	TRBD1	CASSISDRKNYNEQFF	TGTGCCAGCAGCATTTCGGACAGGAAAAACTACAATGAGCAGTTCTTC
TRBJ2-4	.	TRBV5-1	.	CASSLDGDRDIQYF	TGCGCCAGCAGCTTGGACGGGGATCGTGACATTCAGTACTTC
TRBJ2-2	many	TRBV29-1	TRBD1	CSGRQGSGELFF	TGCAGCGGTAGACAGGGGTCCGGGGAGCTGTTTTTT
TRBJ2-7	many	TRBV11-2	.	CASSPHWESYEQYF	TGTGCCAGCAGCCCCCACTGGGAATCCTACGAGCAGTACTTC
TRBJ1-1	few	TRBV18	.	CASSPMFLGENTEAFF	TGTGCCAGCTCACCAATGTTTTTAGGAGAGAACACTGAAGCTTTCTTT
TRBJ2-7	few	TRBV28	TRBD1	CASLTGAYEQYF	TGTGCCAGCTTGACAGGGGCCTACGAGCAGTACTTC
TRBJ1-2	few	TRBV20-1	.	CSAQGGEGYTF	TGCAGTGCTCAGGGAGGGGAGGGCTACACCTTC
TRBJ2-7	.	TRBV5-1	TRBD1	CASSLAGTGSTVSYEQYF	TGCGCCAGCAGCTTGGCAGGGACAGGTAGTACCGTCTCCTACGAGCAGTACTTC
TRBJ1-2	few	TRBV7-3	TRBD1	CASSRDRTGGYTF	TGTGCCAGCAGCCGGGACAGGACCGGCGGCTACACCTTC